The rows below give T cell receptor beta chains drawn from one sample of a study of cytotoxic CD8 clonotypes in ibrutinib-treated CLL. Clones were sequenced by immunoSEQ multiplex PCR, and TCRdb holds only the in-frame ones, with some missing. The sample lists fewer than 400,000 clones; roughly 71% were seen once. Sequenced material: PBMCs, taken after 36 months of ibrutinib treatment. Receptors originate from a human donor with chronic lymphocytic leukemia. Both conserved end residues are part of each CDR3. The D gene is left open where the match is weak. Only part of the rows carry a size: once, few, many, or a class if the clone is expanded.

d_gene,abundance,j_gene,v_gene,CDR3nt,CDR3aa
.,few,TRBJ1-2,TRBV6-5,TGTGCCAGCAGTACCCACGGGGGCTACACCTTC,CASSTHGGYTF
.,.,TRBJ1-2,TRBV15,TGTGCCACCAGCAGAGATCCAGACTACTGGGGCTACACCTTC,CATSRDPDYWGYTF
.,.,TRBJ1-2,TRBV6-4,TGTGCCAGCTCCCCTGCCTTGGGCTATGGCTACACCTTC,CASSPALGYGYTF
.,.,TRBJ2-7,TRBV15,TGTGCCACTACCAATATTGGGTCCTACGAGCAGTACTTC,CATTNIGSYEQYF
TRBD1,.,TRBJ2-7,TRBV27,TGTGCCAGCAGTTTAGGACAGGGAAACTACGAGCAGTACTTC,CASSLGQGNYEQYF
.,few,TRBJ2-1,TRBV5-1,TGCGCCAGCAGCGAGACAGCATACACCAATGAGCAGTTCTTC,CASSETAYTNEQFF
TRBD1,.,TRBJ1-3,TRBV29-1,TGCAGCGTCGCGACCAACAGGGGGCCTGGAAACACCATATATTTT,CSVATNRGPGNTIYF
.,once,TRBJ1-1,TRBV28,TGTGCCAGCAGTTTCCCGGGGATCGGTGAAGCTTTCTTT,CASSFPGIGEAFF
.,.,TRBJ1-2,TRBV18,TGTGCCAGCTCACCGGGGTTGGACTATGGCTACACCTTC,CASSPGLDYGYTF
.,.,TRBJ1-2,TRBV4-1,TGCGCCAGCAGCCAAGAATTGGCCAGGGTTTTCTCTGGCTACACCTTC,CASSQELARVFSGYTF
TRBD2,.,TRBJ2-7,TRBV9,TGTGCCAGCAGCGTAGGGCTAGCGGGTGACTCCTACGAGCAGTACTTC,CASSVGLAGDSYEQYF
.,.,TRBJ2-3,TRBV15,TGTGCCACCAGCAGCCAAAGGGCTAGCGTTGGGGATACGCAGTATTTT,CATSSQRASVGDTQYF
TRBD1,few,TRBJ1-5,TRBV2,TGTGCCAGCAGGCCACGACAGGGGAGCAATCAGCCCCAGCATTTT,CASRPRQGSNQPQHF
.,.,TRBJ2-5,TRBV29-1,TGCAGCGTTGTGGGCAGGGTTAGCGAAGAGACCCAGTACTTC,CSVVGRVSEETQYF
.,.,TRBJ2-3,TRBV7-6,TGTGCCAGCAGCTTATCGTCTTGGGGCACAGATACGCAGTATTTT,CASSLSSWGTDTQYF
TRBD2,.,TRBJ2-1,TRBV7-9,TGTGCCAGCAGCCCGAGCGGGAGGGCCACCCACAATGAGCAGTTCTTC,CASSPSGRATHNEQFF
TRBD1,.,TRBJ2-7,TRBV9,TGTGCCAGCAGCGTTAGGTCAGGGGGCCGCTACGAGCAGTACTTC,CASSVRSGGRYEQYF
TRBD2,.,TRBJ2-7,TRBV5-6,TGTGCCAGCAGCATTAGCGGGAGCTCCTACGAGCAGTACTTC,CASSISGSSYEQYF
.,.,TRBJ1-5,TRBV19,TGTGCCAGTAGTGTTGCCGGGTCCGGGGGCAATCAGCCCCAGCATTTT,CASSVAGSGGNQPQHF
TRBD2,.,TRBJ2-7,TRBV27,TGTGCCACCAAAGATGCGGGAGGAACGTACTTC,CATKDAGGTYF
.,.,TRBJ1-1,TRBV12-5,TGTGCTAGTGGTTCGAGGGTTGCCACTGAAGCTTTCTTT,CASGSRVATEAFF
TRBD1,.,TRBJ1-2,TRBV27,TGTGCCACCATTCCGGGACAGCTTCTCTATGGCTACACCTTC,CATIPGQLLYGYTF